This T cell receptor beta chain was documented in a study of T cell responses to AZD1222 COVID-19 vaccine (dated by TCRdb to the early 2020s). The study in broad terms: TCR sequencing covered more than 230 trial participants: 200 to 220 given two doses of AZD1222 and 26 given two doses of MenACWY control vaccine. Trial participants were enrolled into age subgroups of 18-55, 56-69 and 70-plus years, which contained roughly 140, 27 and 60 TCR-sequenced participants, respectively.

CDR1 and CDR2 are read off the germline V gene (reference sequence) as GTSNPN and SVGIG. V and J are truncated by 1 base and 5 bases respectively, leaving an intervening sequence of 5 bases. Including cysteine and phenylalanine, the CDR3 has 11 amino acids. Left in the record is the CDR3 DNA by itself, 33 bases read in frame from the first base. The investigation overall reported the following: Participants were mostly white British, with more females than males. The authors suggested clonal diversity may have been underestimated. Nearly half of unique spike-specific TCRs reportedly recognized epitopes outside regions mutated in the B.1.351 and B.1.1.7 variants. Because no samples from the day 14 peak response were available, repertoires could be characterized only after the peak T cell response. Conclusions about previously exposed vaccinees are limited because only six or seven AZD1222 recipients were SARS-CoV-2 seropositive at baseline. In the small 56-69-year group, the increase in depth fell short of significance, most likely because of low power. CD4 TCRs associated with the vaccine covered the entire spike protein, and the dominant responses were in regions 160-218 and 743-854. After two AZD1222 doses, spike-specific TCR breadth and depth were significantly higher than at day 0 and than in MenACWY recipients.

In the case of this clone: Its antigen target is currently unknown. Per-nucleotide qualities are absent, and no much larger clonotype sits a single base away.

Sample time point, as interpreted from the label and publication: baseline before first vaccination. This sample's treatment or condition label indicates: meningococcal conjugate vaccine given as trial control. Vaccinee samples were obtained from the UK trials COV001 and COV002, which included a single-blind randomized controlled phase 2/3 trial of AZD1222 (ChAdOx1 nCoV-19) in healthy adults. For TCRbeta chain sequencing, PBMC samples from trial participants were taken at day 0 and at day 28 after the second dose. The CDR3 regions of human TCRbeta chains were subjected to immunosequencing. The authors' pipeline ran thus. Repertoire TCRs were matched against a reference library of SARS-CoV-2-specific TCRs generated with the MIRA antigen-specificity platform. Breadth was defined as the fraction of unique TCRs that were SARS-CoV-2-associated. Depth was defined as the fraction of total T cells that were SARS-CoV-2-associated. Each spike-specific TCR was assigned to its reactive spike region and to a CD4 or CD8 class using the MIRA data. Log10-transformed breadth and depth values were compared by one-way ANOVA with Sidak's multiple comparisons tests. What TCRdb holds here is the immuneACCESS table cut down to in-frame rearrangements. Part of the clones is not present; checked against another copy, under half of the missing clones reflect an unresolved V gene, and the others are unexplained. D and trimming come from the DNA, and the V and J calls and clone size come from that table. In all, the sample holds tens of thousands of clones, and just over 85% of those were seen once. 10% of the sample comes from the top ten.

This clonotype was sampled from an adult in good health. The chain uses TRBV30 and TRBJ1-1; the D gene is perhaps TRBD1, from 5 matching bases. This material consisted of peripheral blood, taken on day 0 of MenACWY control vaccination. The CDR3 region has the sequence CAWSGQTEAFF. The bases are TGTGCCTGGAGTGGACAGACTGAAGCTTTCTTT. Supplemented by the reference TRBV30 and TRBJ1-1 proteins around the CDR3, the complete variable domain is SQTIHQWPATLVQPVGSPLSLECTVEGTSNPNLYWYRQAAGRGLQLLFYSVGIGQISSEVPQNLSASRPQDRQFILSSKKLLLSDSGFYLCAWSGQTEAFFGQGTRLTVV.